This is a list of T cell receptor beta chains from one sample in a study of beta chain features in type 1 diabetes. Data came from immunoSEQ multiplex PCR; TCRdb stores just in-frame clones and leaves some out. The sample shows about 620,000 clones, roughly 16% of them seen only once. Sequencing was performed on naive CD4+ T cells from blood. Source of these receptors: a man aged 18 to 30 in good health. Both conserved end residues are part of each CDR3. The D gene is left open where the match is weak. A clone size is listed for some rows: how often the clone was seen (once, few, many), or a class if it is expanded.

V gene	clone size	J gene	D gene	CDR3 protein	CDR3 DNA
TRBV5-4	few	TRBJ2-1	.	CASSLATSSYNEQFF	TGTGCCAGCAGCTTGGCCACTAGCTCCTACAATGAGCAGTTCTTC
TRBV4-2	.	TRBJ2-7	TRBD2	CASSQLGLAVAGEQYF	TGTGCCAGCAGCCAACTGGGACTAGCGGTCGCCGGCGAGCAGTACTTC
TRBV7-9	.	TRBJ2-7	.	CASTTRRESYEQYF	TGTGCCAGCACCACCCGGCGGGAATCTTACGAGCAGTACTTC
TRBV15	few	TRBJ1-5	.	CATSRGSSRPQHF	TGTGCCACCAGCAGGGGCTCGTCTCGGCCCCAGCATTTT
TRBV19	few	TRBJ2-1	TRBD2	CASNEVGLAGQFF	TGTGCCAGTAACGAAGTTGGACTAGCGGGGCAGTTCTTC
TRBV7-7	.	TRBJ2-3	TRBD1	CASSPLDRGSDTQYF	TGTGCCAGCAGCCCCCTGGACAGGGGGTCAGATACGCAGTATTTT
TRBV29-1	.	TRBJ1-1	.	CSVNGQMNTEAFF	TGCAGCGTTAACGGACAGATGAACACTGAAGCTTTCTTT
TRBV14	.	TRBJ2-1	.	CASSQGTDQFF	TGTGCCAGCAGCCAAGGGACGGATCAGTTCTTC
TRBV10-1	once	TRBJ2-2	.	CANSPGRVKTGELFF	TGCGCCAACTCCCCGGGCAGGGTGAAGACCGGGGAGCTGTTTTTT
TRBV4-1	.	TRBJ2-1	.	CASSQPLETNEQFF	TGCGCCAGCAGCCAGCCCCTCGAGACCAATGAGCAGTTCTTC
TRBV18	once	TRBJ1-1	.	CASSPSEGVLGTEAFF	TGTGCCAGCTCACCATCAGAGGGGGTTTTGGGCACTGAAGCTTTCTTT
TRBV5-1	.	TRBJ2-2	.	CASSLAGLTGELFF	TGCGCCAGCAGCTTGGCTGGGTTAACCGGGGAGCTGTTTTTT
TRBV5-1	.	TRBJ1-2	.	CASSVDTANYGYTF	TGCGCCAGCAGCGTAGACACAGCGAACTATGGCTACACCTTC
TRBV7-2	.	TRBJ2-7	TRBD1	CASSKDRFTYEQYF	TGTGCCAGCAGCAAGGACAGGTTTACCTACGAGCAGTACTTC
TRBV5-1	.	TRBJ2-7	.	CASSTKGVVGEQYF	TGCGCCAGCAGCACCAAAGGGGTGGTGGGCGAGCAGTACTTC
TRBV28	.	TRBJ2-5	.	CAISGERETQYF	TGTGCCATTTCGGGGGAGCGTGAGACCCAGTACTTC
TRBV5-4	.	TRBJ2-5	.	CASSPGLYKKGGETQYF	TGTGCCAGCAGCCCCGGACTATACAAAAAGGGGGGGGAGACCCAGTACTTC
TRBV7-9	.	TRBJ1-2	TRBD1	CASRGDRSPHNYGYTF	TGTGCCAGCAGGGGGGACAGGTCCCCACATAACTATGGCTACACCTTC
TRBV7-2	few	TRBJ2-5	.	CASSLVTGRQETQYF	TGTGCCAGCAGCTTGGTGACAGGACGACAAGAGACCCAGTACTTC
TRBV28	.	TRBJ2-7	.	CATRPAGQAYEQYF	TGTGCCACCCGGCCCGCAGGGCAAGCCTACGAGCAGTACTTC
TRBV4-2	.	TRBJ2-3	TRBD2	CASSPASGGSTDTQYF	TGTGCCAGCAGCCCTGCTAGCGGGGGTAGCACAGATACGCAGTATTTT
TRBV4-3	few	TRBJ2-1	.	CASSQDLRNEQFF	TGCGCCAGCAGCCAAGATCTAAGGAATGAGCAGTTCTTC
TRBV28	few	TRBJ2-3	.	CASSPPDWITDTQYF	TGTGCCAGCAGTCCCCCGGACTGGATCACAGATACGCAGTATTTT
TRBV5-1	.	TRBJ1-5	TRBD1	CASKRGQGPNQPQHF	TGCGCCAGCAAAAGAGGACAGGGCCCTAATCAGCCCCAGCATTTT
TRBV19	.	TRBJ1-5	.	CASSRGRTNQPQHF	TGTGCCAGTAGTCGTGGGCGGACTAATCAGCCCCAGCATTTT
TRBV4-2	.	TRBJ2-1	.	CASSHFQGPYNEQFF	TGTGCCAGCAGCCATTTCCAAGGGCCCTACAATGAGCAGTTCTTC
TRBV5-1	.	TRBJ2-7	.	CASSLTGLVYEQYF	TGCGCCAGCAGCTTGACCGGGTTGGTCTACGAGCAGTACTTC
TRBV23-1	few	TRBJ2-1	.	CASSQSVWGCSYNEQFF	TGCGCCAGCAGTCAATCTGTTTGGGGTTGTTCCTACAATGAGCAGTTCTTC
TRBV7-2	.	TRBJ2-1	TRBD2	CASSLGRESNNEQFF	TGTGCCAGCAGCTTGGGGCGGGAGTCCAACAATGAGCAGTTCTTC
TRBV5-4	few	TRBJ2-5	.	CASSLDPASVVETQYF	TGTGCCAGCAGCTTGGATCCAGCCTCCGTTGTGGAGACCCAGTACTTC
TRBV9	few	TRBJ2-7	.	CASSGAWATGEQYF	TGTGCCAGCAGCGGTGCATGGGCTACGGGGGAGCAGTACTTC
TRBV30	.	TRBJ2-3	TRBD2	CAWSVLSGGADTQYF	TGTGCCTGGAGTGTACTGAGCGGGGGGGCTGATACGCAGTATTTT
TRBV28	few	TRBJ1-5	.	CASSPGRVGYQPQHF	TGTGCCAGCAGTCCCGGGAGAGTGGGGTATCAGCCCCAGCATTTT
TRBV7-3	.	TRBJ1-2	.	CASGVNYGYTF	TGTGCCAGCGGGGTTAACTATGGCTACACCTTC
TRBV18	.	TRBJ1-1	TRBD1	CASSRGTGGNTEAFF	TGTGCCAGCTCCCGAGGGACAGGGGGTAACACTGAAGCTTTCTTT
TRBV4-1	few	TRBJ2-7	TRBD1	CASSQEVGTGGVKYEQYF	TGCGCCAGCAGCCAAGAGGTTGGGACAGGGGGAGTAAAATACGAGCAGTACTTC
TRBV29-1	few	TRBJ2-1	TRBD1	CSVKVQTGNNEQFF	TGCAGCGTTAAGGTCCAGACAGGGAACAATGAGCAGTTCTTC
TRBV5-1	few	TRBJ2-5	.	CASSLYRKSQETQYF	TGCGCCAGCAGCTTGTACAGAAAGAGCCAAGAGACCCAGTACTTC
TRBV6-4	.	TRBJ2-2	.	CASREANTGELFF	TGTGCCAGCAGGGAGGCCAACACCGGGGAGCTGTTTTTT
TRBV27	few	TRBJ2-6	.	CASTDGSSSGANVLTF	TGTGCCAGCACCGACGGGAGCTCTTCTGGGGCCAACGTCCTGACTTTC
TRBV19	.	TRBJ2-7	TRBD1	CASSMPGQGTYEQYF	TGTGCCAGTAGTATGCCCGGACAGGGGACCTACGAGCAGTACTTC
TRBV11-3	.	TRBJ2-7	TRBD2	CASSPGGVGYEQYF	TGTGCCAGCAGCCCTGGGGGGGTTGGCTACGAGCAGTACTTC
TRBV15	once	TRBJ1-2	.	CATSRGGQRNYGYTF	TGTGCCACCAGCAGAGGGGGACAACGAAACTATGGCTACACCTTC
TRBV7-9	few	TRBJ2-4	.	CASSLRGGNIQYF	TGTGCCAGCAGCCTAAGGGGGGGAAACATTCAGTACTTC
TRBV15	.	TRBJ2-5	.	CATSRGPVETQYF	TGTGCCACCAGCAGAGGCCCTGTCGAGACCCAGTACTTC
TRBV28	.	TRBJ1-6	.	CASSLRAIGQSPLHF	TGTGCCAGCAGCCTCCGGGCCATCGGCCAATCACCCCTCCACTTT
TRBV19	.	TRBJ2-1	.	CAGASSSYNEQFF	TGTGCCGGGGCGTCCAGCTCCTACAATGAGCAGTTCTTC
TRBV6-6	few	TRBJ1-5	.	CASSYPGDLRAQPQHF	TGTGCCAGCAGTTACCCCGGGGACTTAAGGGCCCAGCCCCAGCATTTT